The present entry profiles one T cell receptor beta chain with its context. The identical CDR3 is also encoded by other nucleotide sequences in the sample. The germline gives CDR1 DFQATT, CDR2 SNEGSKA (reference sequence). CDR3 length: 11 amino acids. The germline V and J ends were trimmed by 6 bases and 1 base, with 6 bases remaining between them. This specimen belongs to a study of control samples from healthy donors and cancer patients. The data were produced by immunoSEQ multiplex PCR, yet TCRdb's version contains in-frame clones alone and is incomplete. This repertoire shows roughly 74,000 clones, around 94% found once; its top ten account for 4.5% to 5.5%.

The gene calls are TRBV20-1 and TRBJ1-1; a weak D match, TRBD1 (6 bases). Sequencing was performed on blood. The origin of this receptor is a woman aged 18-29 years in good health. DNA for the CDR3: TGCAGTGCCAGGGGGAACACTGAAGCTTTCTTT. It yields the protein CSARGNTEAFF.